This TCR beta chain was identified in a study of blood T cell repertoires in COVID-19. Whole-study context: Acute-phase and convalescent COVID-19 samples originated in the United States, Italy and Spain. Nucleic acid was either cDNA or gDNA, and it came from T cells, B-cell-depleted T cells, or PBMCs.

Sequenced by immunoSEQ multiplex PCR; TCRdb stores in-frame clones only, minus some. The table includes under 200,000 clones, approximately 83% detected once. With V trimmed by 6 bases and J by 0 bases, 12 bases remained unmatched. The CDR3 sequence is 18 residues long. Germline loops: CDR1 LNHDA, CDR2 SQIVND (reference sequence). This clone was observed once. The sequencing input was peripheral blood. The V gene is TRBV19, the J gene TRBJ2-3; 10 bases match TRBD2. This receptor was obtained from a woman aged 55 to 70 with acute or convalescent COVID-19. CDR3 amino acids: CASSARTSGGSSTDTQYF. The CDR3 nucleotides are TGTGCCAGTAGCGCCCGGACTAGCGGAGGGTCTAGCACAGATACGCAGTATTTT.